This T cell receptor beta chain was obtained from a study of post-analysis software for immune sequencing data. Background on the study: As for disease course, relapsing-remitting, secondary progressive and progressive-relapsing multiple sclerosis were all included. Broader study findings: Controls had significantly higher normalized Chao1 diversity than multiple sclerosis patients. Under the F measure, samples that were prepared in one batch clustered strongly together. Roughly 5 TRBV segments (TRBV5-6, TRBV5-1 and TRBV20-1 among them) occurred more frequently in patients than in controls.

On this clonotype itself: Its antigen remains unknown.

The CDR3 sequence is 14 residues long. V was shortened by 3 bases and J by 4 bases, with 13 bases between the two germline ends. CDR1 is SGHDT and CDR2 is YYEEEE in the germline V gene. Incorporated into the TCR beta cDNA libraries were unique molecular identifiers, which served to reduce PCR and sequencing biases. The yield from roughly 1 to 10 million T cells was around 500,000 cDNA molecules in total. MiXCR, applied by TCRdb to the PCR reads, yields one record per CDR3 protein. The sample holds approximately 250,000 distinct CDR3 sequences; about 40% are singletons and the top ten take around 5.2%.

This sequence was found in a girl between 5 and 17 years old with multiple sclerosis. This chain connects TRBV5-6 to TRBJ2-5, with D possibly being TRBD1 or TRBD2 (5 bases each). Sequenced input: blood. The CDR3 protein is CASSSTGAGETQYF. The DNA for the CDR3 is TGTGCCAGCAGCTCGACCGGGGCTGGAGAGACCCAGTACTTC.